The clone carrying this T cell receptor beta chain was seen just once. Some clones are missing from TCRdb's copy, which holds only in-frame ones; the method was immunoSEQ multiplex PCR. The sample lists roughly 130,000 clones; approximately 94% were seen once. The sample is drawn from a study of control samples from healthy donors and cancer patients. The receptor's source is a man in his thirties or forties in good health. Sequencing was done on a sample of blood.

CDR3 protein: CASSYGQGGAYEQYF. In nucleotides, the CDR3 is TGTGCCAGCAGTTACGGACAGGGTGGCGCCTACGAGCAGTACTTC. The chain recombines TRBV6-5 with TRBJ2-7; 8 bases are shared with TRBD1. V was clipped by 2 bases and J by 2 bases; unmatched bases: 5. From germline, CDR1 is MNHEY and CDR2 SVGAGI. CDR3 length equals 15 residues.